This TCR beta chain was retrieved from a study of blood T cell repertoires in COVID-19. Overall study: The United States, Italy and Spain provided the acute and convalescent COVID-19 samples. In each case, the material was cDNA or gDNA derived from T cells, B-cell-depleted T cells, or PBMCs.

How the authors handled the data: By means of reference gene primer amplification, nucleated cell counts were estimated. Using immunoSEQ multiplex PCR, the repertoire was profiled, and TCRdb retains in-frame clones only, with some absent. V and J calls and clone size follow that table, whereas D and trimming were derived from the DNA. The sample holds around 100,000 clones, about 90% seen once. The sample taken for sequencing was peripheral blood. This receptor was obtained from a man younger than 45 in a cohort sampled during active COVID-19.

CDR3 in DNA: TGTGCCAGCGGGGAAGGGGGGCAGTATTTT. It translates to CASGEGGQYF. This chain connects TRBV28 to TRBJ2-3; the D gene is possibly TRBD1 (6 bases). V was pared by 8 bases and J by 11 bases, with 11 bases between. This CDR3 has 10 residues. CDR1 is MDHEN, CDR2 SYDVKM, per germline.